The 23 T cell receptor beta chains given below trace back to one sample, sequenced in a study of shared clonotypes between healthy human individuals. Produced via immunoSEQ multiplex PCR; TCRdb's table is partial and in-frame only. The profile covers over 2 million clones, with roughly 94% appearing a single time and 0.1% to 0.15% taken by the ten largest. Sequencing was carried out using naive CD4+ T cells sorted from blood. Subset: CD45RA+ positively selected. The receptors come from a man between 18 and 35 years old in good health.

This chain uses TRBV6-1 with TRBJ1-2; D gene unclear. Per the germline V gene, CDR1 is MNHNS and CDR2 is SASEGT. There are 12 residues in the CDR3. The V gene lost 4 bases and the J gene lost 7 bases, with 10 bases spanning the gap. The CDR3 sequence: CASSVVGFGYTF. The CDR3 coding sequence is TGTGCCAGCAGTGTTGTAGGGTTTGGCTACACCTTC.

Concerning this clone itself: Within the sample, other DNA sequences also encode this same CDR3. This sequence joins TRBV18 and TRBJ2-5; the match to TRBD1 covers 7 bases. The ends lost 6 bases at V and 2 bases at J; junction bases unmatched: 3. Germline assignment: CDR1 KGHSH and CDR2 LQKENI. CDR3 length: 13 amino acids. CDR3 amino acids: CASSRGQQETQYF. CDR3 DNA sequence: TGTGCCAGCTCGAGGGGACAGCAAGAGACCCAGTACTTC.

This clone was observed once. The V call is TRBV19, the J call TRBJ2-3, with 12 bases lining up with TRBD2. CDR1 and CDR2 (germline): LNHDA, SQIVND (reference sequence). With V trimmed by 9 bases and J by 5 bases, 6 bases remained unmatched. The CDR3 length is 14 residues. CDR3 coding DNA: TGTGCCAGCACTACTAGCGGGAGGAGAGATACGCAGTATTTT. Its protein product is CASTTSGRRDTQYF.

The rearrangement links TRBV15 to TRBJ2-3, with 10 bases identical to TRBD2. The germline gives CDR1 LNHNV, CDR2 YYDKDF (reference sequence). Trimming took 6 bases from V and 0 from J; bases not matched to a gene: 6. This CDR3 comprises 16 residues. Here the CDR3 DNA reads TGTGCCACCAGACAGCCACTAGCGGGGAGCACAGATACGCAGTATTTT. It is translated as CATRQPLAGSTDTQYF. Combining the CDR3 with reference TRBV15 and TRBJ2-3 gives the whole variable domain DAMVIQNPRYQVTQFGKPVTLSCSQTLNHNVMYWYQQKSSQAPKLLFHYYDKDFNNEADTPDNFQSRRPNTSFCFLDIRSPGLGDTAMYLCATRQPLAGSTDTQYFGPGTRLTVL.

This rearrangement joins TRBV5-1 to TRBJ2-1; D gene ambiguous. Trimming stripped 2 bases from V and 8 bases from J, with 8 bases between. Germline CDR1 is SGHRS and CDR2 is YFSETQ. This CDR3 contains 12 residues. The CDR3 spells CASSFWGDEQFF. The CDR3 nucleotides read TGCGCCAGCAGCTTCTGGGGTGATGAGCAGTTCTTC.

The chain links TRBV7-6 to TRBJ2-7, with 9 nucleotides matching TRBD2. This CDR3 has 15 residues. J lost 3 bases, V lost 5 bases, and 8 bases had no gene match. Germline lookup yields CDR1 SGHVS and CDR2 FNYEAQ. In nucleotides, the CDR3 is TGTGCCAGCAGCCTCGGGGTAGCGGGGGTCTACGAGCAGTACTTC. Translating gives CASSLGVAGVYEQYF.

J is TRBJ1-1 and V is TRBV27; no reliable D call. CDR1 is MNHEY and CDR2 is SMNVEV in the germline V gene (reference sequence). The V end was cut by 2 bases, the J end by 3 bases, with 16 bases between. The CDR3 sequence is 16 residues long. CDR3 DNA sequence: TGTGCCAGCAGTTTAATAGGGTCCCTACCTCACACTGAAGCTTTCTTT. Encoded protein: CASSLIGSLPHTEAFF.

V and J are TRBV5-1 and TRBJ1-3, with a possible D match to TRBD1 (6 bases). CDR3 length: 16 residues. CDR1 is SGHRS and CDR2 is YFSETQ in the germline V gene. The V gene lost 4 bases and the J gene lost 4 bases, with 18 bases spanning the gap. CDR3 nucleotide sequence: TGCGCCAGCAGCGTGGAACAGGGACGGGTAGGAAACACCATATATTTT. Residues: CASSVEQGRVGNTIYF.

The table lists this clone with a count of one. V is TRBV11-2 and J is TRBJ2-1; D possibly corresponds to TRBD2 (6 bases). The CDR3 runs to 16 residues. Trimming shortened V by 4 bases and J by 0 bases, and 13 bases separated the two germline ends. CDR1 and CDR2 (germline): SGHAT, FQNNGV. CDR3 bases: TGTGCCAGCAGCTCCGTTAGCGGTAGCTCCTACAATGAGCAGTTCTTC. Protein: CASSSVSGSSYNEQFF. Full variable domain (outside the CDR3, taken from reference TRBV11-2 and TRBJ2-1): EAGVAQSPRYKIIEKRQSVAFWCNPISGHATLYWYQQILGQGPKLLIQFQNNGVVDDSQLPKDRFSAERLKGVDSTLKIQPAKLEDSAVYLCASSSVSGSSYNEQFFGPGTRLTVL.

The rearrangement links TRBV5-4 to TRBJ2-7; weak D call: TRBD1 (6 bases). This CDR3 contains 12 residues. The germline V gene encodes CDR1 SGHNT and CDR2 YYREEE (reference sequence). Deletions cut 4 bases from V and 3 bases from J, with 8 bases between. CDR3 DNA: TGTGCCAGCAGCCAAGGGGGCTACGAGCAGTACTTC. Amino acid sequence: CASSQGGYEQYF.

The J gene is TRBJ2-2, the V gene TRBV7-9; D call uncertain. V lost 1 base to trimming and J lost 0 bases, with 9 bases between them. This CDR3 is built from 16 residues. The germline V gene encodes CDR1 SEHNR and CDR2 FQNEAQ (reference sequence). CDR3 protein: CASSLGGGSNTGELFF. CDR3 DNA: TGTGCCAGCAGCTTAGGCGGCGGCTCGAACACCGGGGAGCTGTTTTTT. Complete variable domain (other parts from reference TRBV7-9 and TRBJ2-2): DTGVSQNPRHKITKRGQNVTFRCDPISEHNRLYWYRQTLGQGPEFLTYFQNEAQLEKSRLLSDRFSAERPKGSFSTLEIQRTEQGDSAMYLCASSLGGGSNTGELFFGEGSRLTVL.

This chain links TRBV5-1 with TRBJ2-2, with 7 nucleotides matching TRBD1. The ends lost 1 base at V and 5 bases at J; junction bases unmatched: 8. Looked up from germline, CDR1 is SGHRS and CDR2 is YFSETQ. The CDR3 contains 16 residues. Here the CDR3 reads CASSLLTGAVTGELFF. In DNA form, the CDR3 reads TGCGCCAGCAGCTTGCTCACAGGGGCTGTGACCGGGGAGCTGTTTTTT.

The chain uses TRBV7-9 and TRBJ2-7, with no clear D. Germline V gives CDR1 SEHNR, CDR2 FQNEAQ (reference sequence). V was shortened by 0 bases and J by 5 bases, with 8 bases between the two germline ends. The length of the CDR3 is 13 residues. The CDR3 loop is CASSLAPLDEQYF. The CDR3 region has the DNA TGTGCCAGCAGCTTAGCGCCTCTAGACGAGCAGTACTTC. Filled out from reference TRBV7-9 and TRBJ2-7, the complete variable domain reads DTGVSQNPRHKITKRGQNVTFRCDPISEHNRLYWYRQTLGQGPEFLTYFQNEAQLEKSRLLSDRFSAERPKGSFSTLEIQRTEQGDSAMYLCASSLAPLDEQYFGPGTRLTVT.

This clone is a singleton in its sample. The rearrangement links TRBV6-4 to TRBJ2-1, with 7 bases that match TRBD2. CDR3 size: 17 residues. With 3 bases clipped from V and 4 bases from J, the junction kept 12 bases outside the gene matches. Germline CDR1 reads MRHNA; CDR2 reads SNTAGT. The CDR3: CASSEQGLVPRYNEQFF. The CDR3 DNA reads TGTGCCAGCAGTGAGCAAGGACTAGTCCCCCGGTACAATGAGCAGTTCTTC.

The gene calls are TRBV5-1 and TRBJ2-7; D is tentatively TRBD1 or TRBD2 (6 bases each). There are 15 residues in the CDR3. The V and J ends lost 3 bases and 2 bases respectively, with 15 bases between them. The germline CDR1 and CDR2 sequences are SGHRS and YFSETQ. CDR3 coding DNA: TGCGCCAGCAGCTCAAAGGGGGAGGCCCCCTACGAGCAGTACTTC. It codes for CASSSKGEAPYEQYF. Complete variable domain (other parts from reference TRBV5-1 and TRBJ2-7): KAGVTQTPRYLIKTRGQQVTLSCSPISGHRSVSWYQQTPGQGLQFLFEYFSETQRNKGNFPGRFSGRQFSNSRSEMNVSTLELGDSALYLCASSSKGEAPYEQYFGPGTRLTVT.

The CDR3 DNA is TGTGCCAGCAGACCCGACAGAGCTCAAGAGACCCAGTACTTC. This sequence encodes CASRPDRAQETQYF. The J gene is TRBJ2-5, the V gene TRBV7-2, with D tentatively TRBD1 (5 bases). The CDR3 covers 14 residues. V lost 6 bases and J 2 bases, leaving 13 bases between the germline ends. Per the germline V gene, CDR1 is SGHTA and CDR2 is FQGNSA.

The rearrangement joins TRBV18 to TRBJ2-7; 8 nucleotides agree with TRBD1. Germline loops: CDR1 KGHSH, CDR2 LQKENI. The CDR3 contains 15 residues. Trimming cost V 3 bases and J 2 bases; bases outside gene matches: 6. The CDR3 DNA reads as TGTGCCAGCTCACCGGTAGACAGGGGAACCTACGAGCAGTACTTC. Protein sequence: CASSPVDRGTYEQYF.

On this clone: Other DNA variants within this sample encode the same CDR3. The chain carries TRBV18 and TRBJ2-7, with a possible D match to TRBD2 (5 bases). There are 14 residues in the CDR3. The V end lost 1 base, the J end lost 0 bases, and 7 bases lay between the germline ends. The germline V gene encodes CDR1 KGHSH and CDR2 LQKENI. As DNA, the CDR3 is TGTGCCAGCTCACCACAAGGGAGCTCCTACGAGCAGTACTTC. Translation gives CASSPQGSSYEQYF. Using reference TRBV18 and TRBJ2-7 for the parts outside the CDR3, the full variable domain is NAGVMQNPRHLVRRRGQEARLRCSPMKGHSHVYWYRQLPEEGLKFMVYLQKENIIDESGMPKERFSAEFPKEGPSILRIQQVVRGDSAAYFCASSPQGSSYEQYFGPGTRLTVT.

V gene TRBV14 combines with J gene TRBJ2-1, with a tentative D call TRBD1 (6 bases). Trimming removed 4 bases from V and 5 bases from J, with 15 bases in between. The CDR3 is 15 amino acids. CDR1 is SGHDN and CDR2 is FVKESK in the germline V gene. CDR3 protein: CASSRFRGYDNEQFF. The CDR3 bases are TGTGCCAGCAGCCGCTTCAGGGGTTACGACAATGAGCAGTTCTTC.

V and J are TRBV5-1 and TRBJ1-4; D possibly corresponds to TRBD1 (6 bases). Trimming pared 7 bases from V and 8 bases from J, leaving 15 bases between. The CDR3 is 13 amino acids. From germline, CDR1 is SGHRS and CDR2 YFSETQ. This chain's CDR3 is CASVQGTREKLFF. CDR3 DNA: TGCGCCAGCGTACAGGGTACTCGAGAAAAACTGTTTTTT.

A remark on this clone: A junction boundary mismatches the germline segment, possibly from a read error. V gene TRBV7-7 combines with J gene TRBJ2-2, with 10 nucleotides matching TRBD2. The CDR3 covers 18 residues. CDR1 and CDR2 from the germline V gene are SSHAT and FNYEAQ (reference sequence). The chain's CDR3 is CASRPLASGSLNTGELFF. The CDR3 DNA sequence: TGTGCTAGCAGACCCCTCGCTAGCGGGAGCCTGAACACCGGGGAGCTGTTTTTT. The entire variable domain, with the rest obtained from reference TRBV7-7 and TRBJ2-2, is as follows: GAGVSQSPRYKVTKRGQDVTLRCDPISSHATLYWYQQALGQGPEFLTYFNYEAQPDKSGLPSDRFSAERPEGSISTLTIQRTEQRDSAMYRCASRPLASGSLNTGELFFGEGSRLTVL.

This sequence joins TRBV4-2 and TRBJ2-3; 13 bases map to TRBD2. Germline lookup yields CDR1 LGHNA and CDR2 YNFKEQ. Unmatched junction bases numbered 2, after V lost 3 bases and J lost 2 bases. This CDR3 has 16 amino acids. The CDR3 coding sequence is TGTGCCAGCAGCCAGACTAGCGGGGGGAACACAGATACGCAGTATTTT. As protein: CASSQTSGGNTDTQYF.

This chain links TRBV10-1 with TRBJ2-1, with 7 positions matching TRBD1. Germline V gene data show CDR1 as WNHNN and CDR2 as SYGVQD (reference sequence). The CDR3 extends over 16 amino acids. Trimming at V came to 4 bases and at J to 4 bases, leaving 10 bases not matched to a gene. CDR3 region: CASSGSQGQQYNEQFF. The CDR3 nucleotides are TGCGCCAGCAGTGGCTCTCAGGGACAGCAATACAATGAGCAGTTCTTC.